This T cell receptor beta chain derives from a study of T cells in Graves' hyperthyroidism and ophthalmopathy. Across the whole study: Upon initial diagnosis and before any treatment, peripheral blood was collected.

TCR beta CDR3 regions were amplified from RNA. The HTBI primer set was used in a first-round RT-PCR of the TCR CDR3. TCRdb analysed the multiplex PCR reads with MiXCR anew, one entry per CDR3 protein. The sample yields some 370,000 distinct CDR3 sequences, over 13% seen once. Study findings and constraints: Among thyroid clonotypes expanded above 0.001, most also appeared in blood.

Clinical symptoms, serum thyroxine and TRAb, thyroid ultrasound and orbital computed tomography together formed the diagnostic basis. This clonotype was counted only a few times. Its specificity is unknown. V was shortened by 5 bases and J by 3 bases, with 16 bases between the two germline ends. Per germline, CDR1 PRHDT and CDR2 FYEKMQ (reference sequence). The length of the CDR3 is 15 residues. The chain recombines TRBV13 with TRBJ1-2; tentative D call: TRBD1 (5 bases). Sequencing used blood. This receptor was taken from a middle-aged man with Graves' ophthalmopathy. Written as DNA, the CDR3 is TGTGCCAGCAGCGGAAGTGGTTTAGGGGACTATGGCTACACCTTC. Encoded protein: CASSGSGLGDYGYTF.